This note documents a single T cell receptor (beta chain) sequence. CDR3 length: 14 residues. V lost 0 bases and J lost 0, with 7 bases in between. Germline CDR1 and CDR2: SGHRS and YFSETQ. This specimen belongs to a study of control samples from healthy donors and cancer patients. TCRdb's copy holds only in-frame clones and misses some; the assay was immunoSEQ multiplex PCR. Among roughly 200,000 clones listed, around 90% were seen once. This sequence was found in a man between 25 and 39 years old in good health. V is TRBV5-1 and J is TRBJ2-7; D ambiguous. The source material was blood. The CDR3 is CASSLVPPSYEQYF. The CDR3 DNA reads as TGCGCCAGCAGCTTGGTTCCACCCTCCTACGAGCAGTACTTC.